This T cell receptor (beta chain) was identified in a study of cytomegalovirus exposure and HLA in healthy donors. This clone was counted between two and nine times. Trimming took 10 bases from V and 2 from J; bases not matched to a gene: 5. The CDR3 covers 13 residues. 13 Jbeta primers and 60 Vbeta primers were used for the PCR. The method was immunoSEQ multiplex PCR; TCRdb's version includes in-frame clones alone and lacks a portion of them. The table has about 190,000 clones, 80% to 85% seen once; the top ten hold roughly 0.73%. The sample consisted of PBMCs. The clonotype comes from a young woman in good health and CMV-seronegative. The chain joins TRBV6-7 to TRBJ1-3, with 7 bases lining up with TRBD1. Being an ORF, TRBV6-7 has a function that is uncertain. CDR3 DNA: TGTGCCACCGACAGGGATCCTGGAAACACCATATATTTT. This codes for CATDRDPGNTIYF.